The rows below give T cell receptor beta chains drawn from one sample of a study of blood T cell repertoires in COVID-19. Here immunoSEQ multiplex PCR was the method, and the copy in TCRdb shows in-frame clones only, minus some. The repertoire includes 20,000 to 30,000 clones, 88% of them detected once, and about 20% sits in the top ten. The material sequenced was peripheral blood. The receptors stem from a man aged 70 or older in a cohort sampled during active COVID-19. The CDR3 runs from the conserved cysteine through the conserved F or W.

v_call	j_call	cdr3_length	cdr3_aa
TRBV24-1	TRBJ2-3	18	CATSDPGLAGGGTDTQYF
TRBV27	TRBJ2-7	17	CASSPRGGAGPRYEQYF
TRBV7-8	TRBJ1-5	15	CASSSGTGDFQPQHF
TRBV7-3	TRBJ2-1	12	CASSLSRGEQFF
TRBV7-3	TRBJ2-1	16	CASTRLAGGPINEQFF
TRBV19	TRBJ1-3	14	CASSSPDSGNTIYF
TRBV13	TRBJ1-1	17	CASSTRQGAGPATEAFF
TRBV4-3	TRBJ2-1	15	CASSQGQGVGYEQFF
TRBV28	TRBJ2-7	14	CASNPHGSSYEQYF
TRBV19	TRBJ2-1	16	CASSPRDRAVLNEQFF
TRBV19	TRBJ2-7	15	CASSNGRAGDYEQYF
TRBV5-1	TRBJ1-6	15	CASSRNRVVNSPLHF
TRBV5-5	TRBJ2-7	15	CASSGAGTASYEQYF
TRBV18	TRBJ1-4	14	CASRPGQDNEKLFF
TRBV10-1	TRBJ2-3	13	CASSETLDRTQYF
TRBV7-9	TRBJ2-2	15	CASSIRDFLLGELFF
TRBV7-9	TRBJ2-1	14	CASTLGLPGSKQFF
TRBV29-1	TRBJ2-3	15	CSGEGLAVGTDTQYF
TRBV6-5	TRBJ2-7	15	CASSYSTGNQTEQYF
TRBV2	TRBJ2-4	15	CASSERSLAKNIQYF
TRBV18	TRBJ1-1	13	CASSPGQETEAFF
TRBV19	TRBJ2-7	15	CASSLLAGGSYEQYF
TRBV19	TRBJ1-4	13	CASSADRAEKLFF
TRBV5-1	TRBJ1-6	15	CASSAGTKGHSPLHF
TRBV19	TRBJ1-2	12	CASNQYPYGYTF
TRBV9	TRBJ2-1	16	CASSRRGDRVNNEQFF
TRBV7-2	TRBJ2-3	13	CASSLHRADTQYF
TRBV28	TRBJ2-5	14	CASRVPSGPRTQYF
TRBV6-5	TRBJ2-7	13	CASTLGGSYEQYF
TRBV16	TRBJ1-4	14	CASSQYTNNEKLFF
TRBV2	TRBJ2-2	14	CASNWGPNTGELFF
TRBV28	TRBJ2-3	15	CASSLHSGGTDTQYF
TRBV28	TRBJ1-5	15	CASSKERGASQPQHF
TRBV2	TRBJ1-1	15	CASSEHTVEDTEAFF
TRBV7-6	TRBJ1-1	12	CASSSGRTEAFF
TRBV28	TRBJ1-4	18	CAIQQFKWRGQGREKLFF
TRBV9	TRBJ2-7	15	CASSVGTSGRSEQYF
TRBV2	TRBJ1-2	13	CASSEWQGRSYTF
TRBV18	TRBJ1-1	14	CASSPVQKNTEAFF
TRBV5-8	TRBJ2-7	15	CASSFLGHRAYEQYF
TRBV2	TRBJ2-3	13	CASRQLSTDTQYF
TRBV6-5	TRBJ1-2	14	CASSYSRGNYGYTF
TRBV11-2	TRBJ1-2	16	CASSLVGGSKYYGYTF
TRBV7-9	TRBJ2-5	15	CASSRAGSPMETQYF
TRBV28	TRBJ2-5	13	CASSAPPGETQYF
TRBV6-1	TRBJ1-5	14	CASSEMGADQPQHF
TRBV28	TRBJ2-1	19	CASKVPGLAGVSSYNEQFF
TRBV10-3	TRBJ2-7	14	CAISRPSGTYEQYF
TRBV18	TRBJ2-3	15	CASSTGTGATDTQYF